The next 25 T cell receptor beta chains were all read from a single sample in a study of Ad26.COV2.S vaccination and SARS-CoV-2 variants. Libraries were prepared by immunoSEQ multiplex PCR; TCRdb keeps only in-frame clonotypes and omits some of them. The sample lists about 460,000 clones, roughly nine tenths occurring once. Stated treatment: around 19 received Ad26.COV2.S at low or high dose, single or two shots; roughly five received placebo; per-sample allocation not given. Specimen acquisition occurred on day 63 following the initial vaccine or placebo injection. Sequencing used peripheral blood, obtained in a trial of Ad26.COV2.S vaccine versus placebo. Receptors originate from a person aged 18-60 years who received the Ad26.COV2.S COVID-19 vaccine or a placebo.

This clone appeared a single time. This chain uses TRBV5-1 with TRBJ1-3; no clear D gene. Germline values: CDR1 SGHRS, CDR2 YFSETQ. V was cut by 0 bases and J by 4 bases, with 11 bases left in between. The CDR3 has 15 amino acids. The DNA for the CDR3 is TGCGCCAGCAGCTTGGATGGGGAGGTGGGAAACACCATATATTTT. It encodes CASSLDGEVGNTIYF.

The rearrangement links TRBV14 to TRBJ1-2, with D hard to call. The CDR3 is 15 amino acids. Trimming took off 0 bases at V and 8 bases at J, with 16 bases between the two ends. Per the germline V gene, CDR1 is SGHDN and CDR2 is FVKESK. The CDR3 spells CASSQDLAVGRGYTF. In DNA, the CDR3 is TGTGCCAGCAGCCAAGATCTGGCGGTAGGACGGGGCTACACCTTC.

J is TRBJ1-2 and V is TRBV27; D is unclear. Per the germline V gene, CDR1 is MNHEY and CDR2 is SMNVEV (reference sequence). The CDR3 length is 15 residues. V was trimmed by 3 bases and J by 4 bases, leaving 15 bases between them. CDR3 nucleotide sequence: TGTGCCAGCAGTTTCTCAAGTCGCCCGAGCTATGGCTACACCTTC. This gives the protein CASSFSSRPSYGYTF.

The rearrangement uses TRBV24-1 and TRBJ1-2; no clear D gene. There are 13 residues in the CDR3. Trimming took off 4 bases at V and 1 base at J, with 6 bases between the two ends. Germline assignment: CDR1 KGHDR and CDR2 SFDVKD. CDR3 sequence: CATSDESNYGYTF. The CDR3 coding sequence is TGTGCCACCAGTGACGAAAGTAACTATGGCTACACCTTC.

The V gene is TRBV20-1, the J gene TRBJ2-2; no definite D call. Germline V gene sequence: CDR1 DFQATT, CDR2 SNEGSKA (reference sequence). V lost 3 bases and J lost 6, with 8 bases in between. CDR3 length equals 12 residues. The CDR3 region has the DNA TGCAGTGCTAGTCCCTGGCCCGGGGAGCTGTTTTTT. Encoded protein: CSASPWPGELFF.

The genes are TRBV6-5 and TRBJ2-3; TRBD2 agrees at 10 bases. The ends lost 5 bases at V and 4 bases at J; junction bases unmatched: 3. This CDR3 comprises 14 residues. The germline V gene encodes CDR1 MNHEY and CDR2 SVGAGI. In DNA, the CDR3 is TGTGCCAGCAGTCCGGGACTAGCGTCAGATACGCAGTATTTT. Translated: CASSPGLASDTQYF.

The chain couples TRBV30 to TRBJ1-2, with a weak D call TRBD1 (6 bases). Germline lookup yields CDR1 GTSNPN and CDR2 SVGIG (reference sequence). With 0 bases removed from V and 9 bases from J, the gap between germline ends came to 17 bases. CDR3 length: 14 amino acids. DNA for the CDR3: TGTGCCTGGAGTGTACTCACCCAGGGGATTAGCTACACCTTC. The encoded protein is CAWSVLTQGISYTF.

This clone was observed a handful of times. The chain combines TRBV5-4 with TRBJ1-2, with 8 nucleotides matching TRBD1. The CDR3 extends over 14 amino acids. J lost 0 bases, V lost 6 bases, and 4 bases had no gene match. Germline V gene lookup returns CDR1 SGHNT and CDR2 YYREEE (reference sequence). DNA of the CDR3: TGTGCCAGCACAGGGGGCCCATCTAACTATGGCTACACCTTC. It codes for CASTGGPSNYGYTF.

The chain employs TRBV29-1 and TRBJ1-3; D uncertain. With 2 bases removed from V and 3 bases from J, the gap between germline ends came to 8 bases. CDR3 length: 13 residues. CDR1 SQVTM and CDR2 ANQGSEA come from the germline V gene. The CDR3 DNA reads TGCAGCGTTGAAAAGGGTGATGGAAACACCATATATTTT. Residues: CSVEKGDGNTIYF.

This rearrangement joins TRBV7-9 to TRBJ2-7; either TRBD1 or TRBD2 may supply D (5 bases each). The ends were cut back, 1 base at V and 2 bases at J, with 9 bases in the middle. Germline values: CDR1 SEHNR, CDR2 FQNEAQ (reference sequence). This CDR3 is 14 amino acids long. The CDR3 loop is CASSLGGTAYEQYF. DNA for the CDR3: TGTGCCAGCAGCTTAGGGGGGACCGCCTACGAGCAGTACTTC.

J is TRBJ1-2 and V is TRBV5-1; 7 bases map to TRBD1. The germline V gene encodes CDR1 SGHRS and CDR2 YFSETQ. The CDR3 runs 14 residues. After removal of 4 bases from V and 6 bases from J, the junction contained 9 bases not matched to a gene. The CDR3, as DNA: TGCGCCAGCAGCGCTGCCACAGGGGTCGATGGCTACACCTTC. Its translation: CASSAATGVDGYTF.

V is TRBV5-1 and J is TRBJ1-4, with D hard to call. The V gene's germline CDR1 is SGHRS and CDR2 YFSETQ. V was cut by 2 bases and J by 2 bases, with 10 bases left in between. The CDR3 totals 15 residues. This CDR3 reads CASSFSGRTNEKLFF. DNA for the CDR3: TGCGCCAGCAGCTTTTCAGGTAGGACTAATGAAAAACTGTTTTTT. Drawing the rest from reference TRBV5-1 and TRBJ1-4, the complete variable domain is KAGVTQTPRYLIKTRGQQVTLSCSPISGHRSVSWYQQTPGQGLQFLFEYFSETQRNKGNFPGRFSGRQFSNSRSEMNVSTLELGDSALYLCASSFSGRTNEKLFFGSGTQLSVL.

The V and J genes are TRBV27 and TRBJ2-2, with TRBD2 matching 9 bases. CDR3 length: 18 residues. The germline V gene encodes CDR1 MNHEY and CDR2 SMNVEV (reference sequence). With 7 bases clipped from V and 7 bases from J, the junction kept 19 bases outside the gene matches. CDR3 amino acids: CASTLRPWDSGSVGELFF. CDR3 DNA: TGTGCCAGCACTCTACGTCCTTGGGATAGCGGGAGTGTCGGGGAGCTGTTTTTT.

The J gene is TRBJ1-4, the V gene TRBV19; TRBD1 might be the D (6 bases). V shed 2 bases and J shed 4 bases, with 11 bases lying between them. CDR3 size: 15 residues. Germline CDR1 LNHDA, CDR2 SQIVND (reference sequence). The chain's CDR3 is CASSIRAGDNEKLFF. As DNA, the CDR3 is TGTGCCAGTAGTATACGGGCAGGGGATAATGAAAAACTGTTTTTT.

V is TRBV4-2 and J is TRBJ1-2; D unclear. This CDR3 has 13 residues. V lost 0 bases and J lost 7, with 9 bases in between. Looked up from germline, CDR1 is LGHNA and CDR2 is YNFKEQ. This CDR3 reads CASSQEPLSGYTF. DNA of the CDR3: TGTGCCAGCAGCCAAGAACCACTATCTGGCTACACCTTC.

This chain uses TRBV29-1 with TRBJ1-1, with a possible D match to TRBD1 (5 bases). The germline V gene encodes CDR1 SQVTM and CDR2 ANQGSEA. The CDR3 has 13 residues. Trimming stripped 8 bases from V and 0 bases from J, with 13 bases between. The chain's CDR3 is CSTSTELNTEAFF. The DNA for the CDR3 is TGCAGCACCTCGACAGAACTGAACACTGAAGCTTTCTTT.

The V and J genes are TRBV9 and TRBJ2-3, with 12 nucleotides matching TRBD2. Germline CDR1 SGDLS, CDR2 YYNGEE. This CDR3 is 17 amino acids long. With V trimmed by 2 bases and J by 5 bases, 9 bases remained unmatched. The DNA for the CDR3 is TGTGCCAGCAGCGTCGGGACTAGCGGGTCCTGGGGAGATACGCAGTATTTT. This sequence encodes CASSVGTSGSWGDTQYF. Based on the CDR3 plus reference TRBV9 and TRBJ2-3, the full variable domain is DSGVTQTPKHLITATGQRVTLRCSPRSGDLSVYWYQQSLDQGLQFLIQYYNGEERAKGNILERFSAQQFPDLHSELNLSSLELGDSALYFCASSVGTSGSWGDTQYFGPGTRLTVL.

This chain links TRBV7-3 with TRBJ2-3; D possibly uses TRBD1 or TRBD2 (5 bases each). This CDR3 spans 15 amino acids. Looked up from germline, CDR1 is SGHTA and CDR2 is FQGTGA. V shed 1 base and J shed 3 bases, with 11 bases lying between them. CDR3 sequence reads: CASSLNGAGTDTQYF. In nucleotides, the CDR3 is TGTGCCAGCAGCTTAAACGGGGCTGGGACAGATACGCAGTATTTT.

The J gene is TRBJ2-7, the V gene TRBV12-3 or TRBV12-4, with D possibly TRBD2 on 6 matching bases. The CDR3 consists of 13 residues. V lost 5 bases and J lost 2, with 10 bases in between. The CDR3: CASSPRDAYEQYF. CDR3 bases: TGTGCCAGCAGTCCGCGGGACGCCTACGAGCAGTACTTC.

The chain recombines TRBV9 with TRBJ2-1; 9 bases are shared with TRBD2. With V trimmed by 0 bases and J by 3 bases, 4 bases remained unmatched. Looked up from germline, CDR1 is SGDLS and CDR2 is YYNGEE. CDR3 length: 16 amino acids. In DNA form, the CDR3 reads TGTGCCAGCAGCGTAGGAATTAGCGGGAGCTACAATGAGCAGTTCTTC. It is translated as CASSVGISGSYNEQFF.

This clone was recorded only once. The rearrangement links TRBV2 to TRBJ1-1; TRBD1 matches at 9 bases. The CDR3 consists of 14 residues. CDR1 SNHLY and CDR2 FYNNEI come from the germline V gene. J lost 4 bases, V lost 10 bases, and 10 bases had no gene match. CDR3 bases: TGTGCCACCTCCGGGACAGGGAGTCGCACTGAAGCTTTCTTT. Protein: CATSGTGSRTEAFF. The full variable domain, rest sourced from reference TRBV2 and TRBJ1-1, is EPEVTQTPSHQVTQMGQEVILRCVPISNHLYFYWYRQILGQKVEFLVSFYNNEISEKSEIFDDQFSVERPDGSNFTLKIRSTKLEDSAMYFCATSGTGSRTEAFFGQGTRLTVV.

The chain has TRBV6-6 and TRBJ2-5, with a possible D match to TRBD1 (7 bases). With 0 bases removed from V and 4 bases from J, the gap between germline ends came to 12 bases. Germline CDR1 reads MNHNY; CDR2 reads SVGAGI (reference sequence). The CDR3 is 15 residues long. The CDR3 here is CASSYSARGAETQYF. The CDR3 bases are TGTGCCAGCAGTTACTCGGCCAGGGGGGCAGAGACCCAGTACTTC.

The V gene is TRBV2, the J gene TRBJ2-7; D perhaps matches TRBD2 (5 bases). V dropped 8 bases and J dropped 2 bases, with 25 bases sitting between them. Germline CDR1 is SNHLY and CDR2 is FYNNEI. The CDR3 runs to 17 residues. The CDR3 nucleotides read TGTGCCAGCTGGTCTAGCTCAAGCATGATGATAACCTACGAGCAGTACTTC. Translation: CASWSSSSMMITYEQYF.

The gene calls are TRBV7-6 and TRBJ2-6; 8 bases are shared with TRBD1. Germline V gene sequence: CDR1 SGHVS, CDR2 FNYEAQ. CDR3 length: 18 residues. Losses at the gene ends were 1 base for V and 3 bases for J; bases not matched to a gene: 8. The CDR3 sequence: CASSLGQGALSGANVLTF. The CDR3, as DNA: TGTGCCAGCAGCTTAGGTCAGGGGGCGCTTAGTGGGGCCAACGTCCTGACTTTC.

This CDR3 is CASKDTGDTDTQYF. For the CDR3, the DNA is TGTGCCAGCAAGGACACGGGAGACACAGATACGCAGTATTTT. The rearrangement joins TRBV7-9 to TRBJ2-3; D perhaps matches TRBD2 (6 bases). Trimming removed 7 bases from V and 2 bases from J, with 13 bases in between. Germline assignment: CDR1 SEHNR and CDR2 FQNEAQ (reference sequence). The CDR3 has 14 amino acids.